This TCR beta chain was identified during a study of T cell responses to AZD1222 COVID-19 vaccine (dated by TCRdb to 2020 to 2022). In terms of the full investigation: A total of over 230 trial participants underwent TCR sequencing, of whom nearly 210 received two doses of AZD1222 and some 26 received two doses of the MenACWY control vaccine. Trial participants were enrolled by age into subgroups of 18-55, 56-69 and 70-plus years, and roughly 150, 30 and 60 TCR-sequenced participants, respectively, were included in these subgroups. Here is what the overall study found, with its caveats: Because no day 14 peak-response samples were available, the repertoires could be characterized only after the peak T cell response. Conclusions about previously exposed vaccinees are limited because only five or six AZD1222 recipients were SARS-CoV-2 seropositive at baseline. The vaccine-associated CD4 TCRs covered the entire spike protein, and the dominant responses fell in regions 160-218 and 743-854. After two AZD1222 doses, spike-specific TCR breadth and depth were significantly higher than at day 0 and than in MenACWY recipients. Participants were mostly white British and included more females than males, and it was suggested by the authors that clonal diversity may have been underestimated. Nearly half of unique spike-specific TCRs reportedly recognized epitopes outside regions mutated in the B.1.351 and B.1.1.7 variants. The 56-69-year group was small, and its depth increase did not reach significance, likely because of low power.

V is shortened by 1 base, J by 0 bases, and the region joining them spans 15 bases. As encoded in the germline V gene, CDR1 is MDHEN while CDR2 is SYDVKM. The CDR3 contains 17 residues, cysteine and phenylalanine counted. Kept here is only the CDR3 DNA, which spans 51 bases and is read in frame from base 1. The label giving this sample's time point can be read as: about 28 days (+/-7) after the second vaccine dose. AZD1222 recipients given second doses at about 4 weeks or at about 12 weeks were pooled, since spike-specific TCR depth and breadth were not found to differ between the two schedules. Vaccinee samples were obtained from the UK trials COV001 and COV002, which included a single-blind randomized controlled phase 2/3 trial of AZD1222 (ChAdOx1 nCoV-19) in healthy adults. For TCRbeta chain sequencing, PBMC samples from trial participants were taken at day 0 and at day 28 after the second dose.

A word on this clone: The clone's antigen remains unknown. No qualities accompany the bases; no much larger clone lies one base away.

The CDR3 regions of human TCRbeta chains were subjected to immunosequencing. In the authors' own workflow: Repertoire TCRs were matched against a reference library of SARS-CoV-2-specific TCRs generated with the MIRA antigen-specificity platform. Breadth was defined as the fraction of unique TCRs that were SARS-CoV-2-associated, and depth was defined as the fraction of total T cells that were SARS-CoV-2-associated. Using the MIRA data, each spike-specific TCR was mapped to the spike region that the TCR reacts to and placed in a CD4 or CD8 class. Log10-transformed breadth and depth values were compared by one-way ANOVA with Sidak's multiple comparisons tests. TCRdb stores this immuneACCESS table with in-frame sequences only. Part of the clones is absent; in the studies checked, under half of the shortfall reflects unresolved V genes, and no reason is known for the rest. The DNA was the basis for D and trimming; V, J and clone size are from that table. The sample table shows about 83,000 clones, and 70% to 90% are seen once. Of the sample, roughly 3.2% is held by the ten largest clones.

This TCR was recovered from an adult who received the AZD1222 COVID-19 vaccine. The sample in question was peripheral blood, obtained 28 days after the second AZD1222 dose. This chain is built from TRBV28 and TRBJ1-1; TRBD1 is perhaps the D gene, given 5 matching bases. The DNA reads as follows: TGTGCCAGCAGTTTATTAGGGGACTCTAGGATGAACACTGAAGCTTTCTTT. This gives the protein CASSLLGDSRMNTEAFF.